Listed below are T cell receptor beta chains from one sample, sequenced in a study of T cell responses to AZD1222 COVID-19 vaccine. TCRdb keeps only in-frame clones here, not all; method: immunoSEQ multiplex PCR. Here the sample spans roughly 150,000 clones, around nine tenths being singletons. This specimen was peripheral blood, taken on day 0 of AZD1222 vaccination. The receptors shown here come from an adult in good health. The CDR3 runs from the conserved cysteine through the conserved F or W. The order of the fields is J gene, clone size, V gene, CDR3 length, D gene, CDR3 DNA, CDR3 protein. The D gene is left open where the match is weak. Not every row has a clone size; where given, it reads once, few, many or a size class.

TRBJ2-2 | . | TRBV10-3 | 11 | . | TGTGCCACCCGGTCGGCCGGGGAGCTGTTTTTT | CATRSAGELFF
TRBJ1-1 | few | TRBV7-3 | 13 | . | TGTGCCAGCAGCTTAGCAGGGAACACTGAAGCTTTCTTT | CASSLAGNTEAFF
TRBJ2-3 | . | TRBV7-3 | 14 | TRBD2 | TGTGCCAGCAGCCCGGGACTAGGGACAGATACGCAGTATTTT | CASSPGLGTDTQYF
TRBJ2-7 | . | TRBV5-1 | 14 | TRBD2 | TGCGCCAGCAGTCCCGGGACTAGGGTAGGCGAGCAGTACTTC | CASSPGTRVGEQYF
TRBJ2-3 | . | TRBV4-1 | 13 | . | TGCGCCAGCAGCCAAGTCACCCGAGATACGCAGTATTTT | CASSQVTRDTQYF
TRBJ1-1 | . | TRBV6-5 | 14 | . | TGTGCCAGCAGTCACAGGGTGGAAACCGCTGAAGCTTTCTTT | CASSHRVETAEAFF
TRBJ2-7 | . | TRBV19 | 15 | TRBD1 | TGTGCCAGTGGGTCTGTACGGGACAGCTCCTACGAGCAGTACTTC | CASGSVRDSSYEQYF
TRBJ1-1 | once | TRBV5-8 | 16 | . | TGTGCCAGCAGCTCGAGCCCACCAGGGTTAAACACTGAAGCTTTCTTT | CASSSSPPGLNTEAFF
TRBJ2-7 | . | TRBV24-1 | 15 | . | TGTGCCACCAATCCCACTCGGGGGTTGGCCTACGAGCAGTACTTC | CATNPTRGLAYEQYF
TRBJ2-1 | . | TRBV24-1 | 17 | . | TGTGCCACCAGTGGGCTTAAAGACTCGTACTCCTACAATGAGCAGTTCTTC | CATSGLKDSYSYNEQFF
TRBJ1-5 | . | TRBV5-6 | 15 | TRBD1 | TGTGCCAGCAGCCGGCGGGACAGGGGATTTCAGCCCCAGCATTTT | CASSRRDRGFQPQHF
TRBJ1-5 | . | TRBV19 | 18 | . | TGTGCCAGTACCACCCGACGACCGGCGGGCTATAGCAATCAGCCCCAGCATTTT | CASTTRRPAGYSNQPQHF
TRBJ2-7 | . | TRBV6-2/TRBV6-3 | 11 | . | TGTGCCAGCAGTGATTCCTACGAGCAGTACTTC | CASSDSYEQYF
TRBJ1-1 | . | TRBV25-1 | 17 | . | TGTGCCAGCAGTGAAATTGGGGCGGGGGGGTCTGACACTGAAGCTTTCTTT | CASSEIGAGGSDTEAFF
TRBJ2-3 | . | TRBV27 | 16 | TRBD1 | TGTGCCAGCAACCCGGACAGGGGGGGTTATGCAGATACGCAGTATTTT | CASNPDRGGYADTQYF
TRBJ1-5 | . | TRBV5-5 | 14 | TRBD1 | TGTGCCAGCAGCACCGGGACAGATTATCAGCCCCAGCATTTT | CASSTGTDYQPQHF
TRBJ1-4 | once | TRBV5-1 | 17 | TRBD1 | TGCGCCAGCAGCTTGGACCCCACAGGGGACACCAATGAAAAACTGTTTTTT | CASSLDPTGDTNEKLFF
TRBJ1-4 | . | TRBV4-3 | 16 | . | TGCGCCAGCAGCCAAGAAAGGTCTGGGTATACGGAAAAACTGTTTTTT | CASSQERSGYTEKLFF
TRBJ2-7 | . | TRBV27 | 17 | . | TGTGCCAGCAGGGTACTAGCCACTACCGCCGATTCCTACGAGCAGTACTTC | CASRVLATTADSYEQYF
TRBJ1-1 | . | TRBV7-9 | 15 | . | TGTGCCAGCTTGGAATTCGGAACGATGGGCACTGAAGCTTTCTTT | CASLEFGTMGTEAFF
TRBJ2-3 | . | TRBV7-8 | 18 | TRBD2 | TGTGCCAGCAGCGCCTTAGCGGGGGGAGCGACTAGCACAGATACGCAGTATTTT | CASSALAGGATSTDTQYF
TRBJ1-6 | . | TRBV6-5 | 15 | TRBD1 | TGTGCCAGCAGTTCGGACAGGGCGGGATATTCACCCCTCCACTTT | CASSSDRAGYSPLHF
TRBJ2-4 | . | TRBV15 | 17 | . | TGTGCCACCAGCAGAGCGGGACTTTTGGTAGCCAAAAACATTCAGTACTTC | CATSRAGLLVAKNIQYF
TRBJ2-7 | . | TRBV7-9 | 15 | TRBD2 | TGTGCCAGCAGCTTGCCCACTAGCGGGAGCTACGAGCAGTACTTC | CASSLPTSGSYEQYF
TRBJ2-1 | . | TRBV15 | 15 | TRBD2 | TGTGCCACCAGCAGAGTGACTAGCGGGAGTCTTGAGCAGTTCTTC | CATSRVTSGSLEQFF
TRBJ2-1 | . | TRBV24-1 | 15 | . | TGTGCCACCAGTGATAGAGTGGGACCGGTGAATGAGCAGTTCTTC | CATSDRVGPVNEQFF
TRBJ2-7 | . | TRBV5-1 | 14 | . | TGCGCCAGCAGCTTCCGCGGGGTCCCCTACGAGCAGTACTTC | CASSFRGVPYEQYF
TRBJ2-2 | . | TRBV19 | 16 | . | TGTGCCAGTACCGCAAGGGGAAGGTCGAACACCGGGGAGCTGTTTTTT | CASTARGRSNTGELFF
TRBJ1-2 | . | TRBV7-9 | 15 | . | TGTGCCAGCAGCTTAGTTACAGGATGGAACTATGGCTACACCTTC | CASSLVTGWNYGYTF
TRBJ2-1 | once | TRBV6-2/TRBV6-3 | 14 | . | TGTGCCAGCAGTTACATCAACGGGGGTCATGAGCAGTTCTTC | CASSYINGGHEQFF
TRBJ2-7 | . | TRBV3-1/TRBV3-2 | 14 | . | TGTGCCAGCAGCCAAGGGGCTAGCATCCACGAGCAGTACTTC | CASSQGASIHEQYF
TRBJ2-6 | . | TRBV19 | 15 | . | TGTGCCAGTAGTAGCGTGGAGTCTGGGGCCAACGTCCTGACTTTC | CASSSVESGANVLTF